These 29 T cell receptor beta chains were sequenced from one sample in a study of early T cells in non-severe SARS-CoV-2 infection (dated by TCRdb to the early 2020s). Library prep was done by 5' RACE. Data came from a NextSeq 500. TCRdb applied fastp at Q25 and MiXCR to the public reads, then kept only in-frame beta chains. Each CDR3 protein appears once, grouped with its most common genes and DNA. The sample contains 100,000 to 120,000 distinct CDR3 sequences, around 13% of them found a single time. Of the sample, less than 4.5% falls within the top ten clones. The source was whole blood, collected at baseline. The receptors were sampled from an adult who was a healthcare worker with PCR-confirmed SARS-CoV-2 infection or an uninfected control (not recorded which).

This clonotype has only a few counts. The chain has TRBV7-6 and TRBJ2-7; 14 bases are a match to TRBD2. The CDR3 has 18 amino acids. The V gene's germline CDR1 is SGHVS and CDR2 FNYEAQ. Unmatched junction bases numbered 12, after V lost 3 bases and J lost 5 bases. CDR3 sequence (DNA): TGTGCCAGCAGCTTCGCCGCCCTTGGACTAGCGGGGGGCAACGAGCAGTACTTC. Its protein product is CASSFAALGLAGGNEQYF.

The V call is TRBV6-2 or TRBV6-3, the J call TRBJ2-7; weak D call: TRBD1 (5 bases). The V end was cut by 5 bases, the J end by 3 bases, with 8 bases between. This CDR3 is 12 amino acids long. The germline V gene encodes CDR1 MNHEY and CDR2 SVGEGT. The CDR3 loop reads CASSQTDYEQYF. CDR3 bases: TGTGCCAGCAGTCAGACAGACTACGAGCAGTACTTC.

This clonotype was seen only a few times. The rearrangement uses TRBV5-1 and TRBJ2-3; tentatively, D is TRBD1 or TRBD2 (5 bases each). V lost 4 bases and J 0 bases, leaving 9 bases between the germline ends. This CDR3 spans 14 amino acids. The germline CDR1 and CDR2 sequences are SGHRS and YFSETQ. This CDR3 reads CASSGRDSTDTQYF. For the CDR3, the DNA is TGCGCCAGCAGCGGTAGGGACAGCACAGATACGCAGTATTTT.

The V call is TRBV24-1, the J call TRBJ1-1; 7 bases match TRBD1. Germline loops: CDR1 KGHDR, CDR2 SFDVKD. This CDR3 is built from 13 residues. V shed 10 bases, J shed 0 bases, and the junction held 4 bases outside the gene matches. The CDR3 region is CATRQGLNTEAFF. The CDR3 DNA reads as TGTGCCACTCGACAGGGACTGAACACTGAAGCTTTCTTT.

This clonotype was seen ten or more times. The CDR3 DNA reads TGCGCCAGCAGCTTCCTAGCGGGGGACGAGCAGTACTTC. Protein sequence: CASSFLAGDEQYF. The chain joins TRBV5-1 to TRBJ2-7, with 10 bases identical to TRBD2. The CDR3 is made up of 13 amino acids. V lost 2 bases and J lost 5; bases outside the gene matches: 1. Germline V gene lookup returns CDR1 SGHRS and CDR2 YFSETQ.

This clonotype occurred many times. V is TRBV7-9 and J is TRBJ2-3; D remains ambiguous. Germline V gene lookup returns CDR1 SEHNR and CDR2 FQNEAQ (reference sequence). This CDR3 spans 14 amino acids. The germline V and J ends were trimmed by 1 base and 2 bases, with 7 bases remaining between them. The CDR3 loop reads CASSLDSYTDTQYF. In nucleotides, the CDR3 is TGTGCCAGCAGCTTAGACTCCTACACAGATACGCAGTATTTT.

This clonotype was found a few times. The chain couples TRBV7-2 to TRBJ2-1; TRBD1 aligns across 7 bases. After removal of 2 bases from V and 6 bases from J, the junction contained 1 base not matched to a gene. The CDR3 spans 13 residues. The V gene's germline CDR1 is SGHTA and CDR2 FQGNSA. The CDR3 sequence is CASSLQGVNEQFF. The CDR3 DNA sequence: TGTGCCAGCAGCTTACAGGGGGTCAATGAGCAGTTCTTC. The full variable domain, in which reference TRBV7-2 and TRBJ2-1 provide the parts outside the CDR3, is GAGVSQSPSNKVTEKGKDVELRCDPISGHTALYWYRQSLGQGLEFLIYFQGNSAPDKSGLPSDRFSAERTGGSVSTLTIQRTQQEDSAVYLCASSLQGVNEQFFGPGTRLTVL.

This clonotype was seen ten or more times. The gene calls are TRBV5-4 and TRBJ2-7; maybe TRBD1 (5 bases). The CDR3 is made up of 15 amino acids. The V end lost 4 bases, the J end lost 0 bases, and 14 bases lay between the germline ends. Germline V lookup: CDR1 SGHNT, CDR2 YYREEE (reference sequence). For the CDR3, the DNA is TGTGCCAGCAGCCACAGGCCAATAAGCTCCTACGAGCAGTACTTC. Its protein is CASSHRPISSYEQYF.

This clonotype was seen more than once but under ten times. This chain uses TRBV7-2 with TRBJ1-1, with D maybe TRBD1 (6 bases). The CDR3 sequence is 13 residues long. The V end lost 5 bases, the J end lost 1 base, and 8 bases lay between the germline ends. Germline V gene lookup returns CDR1 SGHTA and CDR2 FQGNSA. CDR3: CASSMDRNTEAFF. The CDR3 bases are TGTGCCAGCAGCATGGACAGGAACACTGAAGCTTTCTTT. The whole variable domain, filled in from reference TRBV7-2 and TRBJ1-1, reads GAGVSQSPSNKVTEKGKDVELRCDPISGHTALYWYRQSLGQGLEFLIYFQGNSAPDKSGLPSDRFSAERTGGSVSTLTIQRTQQEDSAVYLCASSMDRNTEAFFGQGTRLTVV.

This clonotype has a handful of counts. The chain has TRBV20-1 and TRBJ2-7; the D is unclear. Deletions cut 3 bases from V and 5 bases from J, with 20 bases between. From germline, CDR1 is DFQATT and CDR2 SNEGSKA (reference sequence). This CDR3 region has 15 residues. The CDR3 nucleotides are TGCAGTGCTAGTCGGGCCGCTAGATCTGGCGACGAGCAGTACTTC. Translating gives CSASRAARSGDEQYF.

This clonotype was seen ten or more times. The V call is TRBV29-1, the J call TRBJ1-2; 7 bases are a match to TRBD1. The CDR3 runs 13 residues. V shed 3 bases, J shed 3 bases, and the junction held 4 bases outside the gene matches. Germline V lookup: CDR1 SQVTM, CDR2 ANQGSEA. CDR3 coding DNA: TGCAGCGTTGATGGGACAGCTCACTATGGCTACACCTTC. Encoded protein: CSVDGTAHYGYTF.

The CDR3 spells CSAHLNVNTEAFF. In DNA, the CDR3 is TGCAGTGCTCACCTTAATGTGAACACTGAAGCTTTCTTT. The chain uses TRBV20-1 and TRBJ1-1; D call uncertain. The CDR3 covers 13 residues. Trimming took off 5 bases at V and 0 bases at J, with 10 bases between the two ends. Per the germline V gene, CDR1 is DFQATT and CDR2 is SNEGSKA (reference sequence).

This clonotype was counted many times. The chain is built from TRBV28 and TRBJ2-3; 8 bases align to TRBD2. This CDR3 contains 14 residues. Germline values: CDR1 MDHEN, CDR2 SYDVKM. Trimming took 1 base from V and 5 from J; bases not matched to a gene: 2. Written as DNA, the CDR3 is TGTGCCAGCAGTTTATCCGGGAGGGGAGATACGCAGTATTTT. Its translation is CASSLSGRGDTQYF.

This clonotype turned up a few times. The chain carries TRBV7-6 and TRBJ2-3; 13 nucleotides match TRBD2. CDR3 size: 18 residues. Germline trimming cut 5 bases from V and 0 bases from J; bases unmatched to any gene: 8. Germline CDR1 reads SGHVS; CDR2 reads FNYEAQ. The DNA of the CDR3 is TGTGCCAGCAGCCCACGGACTAGCGGGAGAGGGAGCACAGATACGCAGTATTTT. It codes for CASSPRTSGRGSTDTQYF.

As regards this clonotype: A read error is possible here, since a much larger clone lies one base away. The V gene is TRBV7-8, the J gene TRBJ1-1; D call uncertain. Germline V gene data show CDR1 as SGHVS and CDR2 as FQNEAQ. The CDR3 spans 13 residues. The DNA of the CDR3 is TGTGCCAGCAGCTTAGCGGGGAACACTAAAGCTTTCTTT. Its protein product is CASSLAGNTKAFF.

This clonotype was observed a handful of times. This chain connects TRBV11-2 to TRBJ1-6; D remains ambiguous. The CDR3 covers 15 residues. Germline CDR1 reads SGHAT; CDR2 reads FQNNGV. V shed 2 bases and J shed 1 base, with 6 bases lying between them. CDR3 nucleotides: TGTGCCAGCAGCTTATCTCAGTCCTATAATTCACCCCTCCACTTT. It translates to CASSLSQSYNSPLHF. Filled out from reference TRBV11-2 and TRBJ1-6, the complete variable domain reads EAGVAQSPRYKIIEKRQSVAFWCNPISGHATLYWYQQILGQGPKLLIQFQNNGVVDDSQLPKDRFSAERLKGVDSTLKIQPAKLEDSAVYLCASSLSQSYNSPLHFGNGTRLTVT.

In its sample, this clonotype was seen a few times. This sequence joins TRBV2 and TRBJ2-2; unclear D gene. Germline V lookup: CDR1 SNHLY, CDR2 FYNNEI. This CDR3 has 15 amino acids. V shed 3 bases and J shed 7 bases, with 15 bases lying between them. This chain's CDR3 is CASSDRAERDGELFF. The CDR3 region has the DNA TGTGCCAGCAGTGATAGGGCAGAACGAGACGGGGAGCTGTTTTTT. The variable domain in full, completed from reference TRBV2 and TRBJ2-2, reads EPEVTQTPSHQVTQMGQEVILRCVPISNHLYFYWYRQILGQKVEFLVSFYNNEISEKSEIFDDQFSVERPDGSNFTLKIRSTKLEDSAMYFCASSDRAERDGELFFGEGSRLTVL.

Many counts were recorded for this clonotype. The J gene is TRBJ1-1, the V gene TRBV5-1, with TRBD1 as a possible D gene (6 bases). The ends were cut back, 1 base at V and 0 bases at J, with 13 bases in the middle. Germline V gene data show CDR1 as SGHRS and CDR2 as YFSETQ. The CDR3 is made up of 16 amino acids. CDR3 nucleotides: TGCGCCAGCAGCTTGTCCGCGACAGGCATGAACACTGAAGCTTTCTTT. Its translation is CASSLSATGMNTEAFF.

The sample holds a few counts of this clonotype. This sequence joins TRBV19 and TRBJ2-1; D may match TRBD1 or TRBD2 (5 bases each). CDR3 length equals 14 residues. V lost 2 bases and J lost 3, with 8 bases in between. Germline V gene data show CDR1 as LNHDA and CDR2 as SQIVND (reference sequence). The CDR3 DNA reads TGTGCCAGTAGTATACTGGGGGACTACAATGAGCAGTTCTTC. This codes for CASSILGDYNEQFF. The full variable domain, completed using reference TRBV19 and TRBJ2-1, is DGGITQSPKYLFRKEGQNVTLSCEQNLNHDAMYWYRQDPGQGLRLIYYSQIVNDFQKGDIAEGYSVSREKKESFPLTVTSAQKNPTAFYLCASSILGDYNEQFFGPGTRLTVL.

This chain uses TRBV11-3 with TRBJ2-2, with D unresolved. Trimming removed 5 bases from V and 4 bases from J, with 17 bases in between. The CDR3 is 16 residues long. Looked up from germline, CDR1 is SGHNT and CDR2 is YENEEA. CDR3 loop: CASSPHLSSRTGELFF. CDR3 coding DNA: TGTGCCAGCAGCCCCCACCTGAGCAGTCGCACCGGGGAGCTGTTTTTT. The whole variable domain, filled in from reference TRBV11-3 and TRBJ2-2, reads EAGVVQSPRYKIIEKKQPVAFWCNPISGHNTLYWYLQNLGQGPELLIRYENEEAVDDSQLPKDRFSAERLKGVDSTLKIQPAELGDSAVYLCASSPHLSSRTGELFFGEGSRLTVL.

This clonotype has a handful of counts. The CDR3 spells CAISDRGYYNEQFF. The CDR3 bases are TGTGCCATCAGTGACCGGGGGTATTACAATGAGCAGTTCTTC. This sequence joins TRBV10-3 and TRBJ2-1; a weak D match, TRBD2 (6 bases). There are 14 residues in the CDR3. Germline CDR1 is ENHRY and CDR2 is SYGVKD. The V gene lost 3 bases and the J gene lost 4 bases, with 10 bases spanning the gap.

This clonotype was counted only a few times. The V and J genes are TRBV4-1 and TRBJ1-2; D perhaps matches TRBD1 (5 bases). Germline assignment: CDR1 MGHRA and CDR2 YSYEKL. The CDR3 runs to 15 residues. The V end was cut by 5 bases, the J end by 2 bases, with 15 bases between. DNA for the CDR3: TGCGCCAGCAGCGAAAGGGGTCAGGGCAACTATGGCTACACCTTC. Translating gives CASSERGQGNYGYTF.

V and J are TRBV6-5 and TRBJ2-3, with a weak D call TRBD2 (5 bases). Germline V lookup: CDR1 MNHEY, CDR2 SVGAGI. V dropped 0 bases and J dropped 0 bases, with 10 bases sitting between them. The CDR3 is 16 amino acids. The CDR3 here is CASSYSPSPSTDTQYF. The CDR3 coding sequence is TGTGCCAGCAGTTACTCACCTAGCCCTAGCACAGATACGCAGTATTTT.

This clonotype was observed at least ten times. This chain joins TRBV3-1 and TRBJ2-7, with TRBD2 as a possible D gene (6 bases). Germline values: CDR1 LGHDT, CDR2 YNNKEL (reference sequence). V gave up 2 bases and J gave up 3 bases, with 8 bases separating them. The CDR3 contains 13 residues. The CDR3 reads CASSQMGGYEQYF. CDR3 coding DNA: TGTGCCAGCAGCCAAATGGGGGGCTACGAGCAGTACTTC.

This clonotype occurred a few times. The V gene is TRBV4-1, the J gene TRBJ1-2, with 8 bases identical to TRBD1. The CDR3 loop spans 15 amino acids. Germline CDR1 is MGHRA and CDR2 is YSYEKL. V shed 11 bases and J 0 bases; nucleotides not matched to a gene: 11. The CDR3 nucleotides read TGCGCCTGCCGACAGGGGAGTGGTCCTAACTATGGCTACACCTTC. Residues: CACRQGSGPNYGYTF.

This clonotype was seen a handful of times. The chain uses TRBV14 and TRBJ2-7; D not certain. The CDR3 length is 12 residues. In germline, CDR1 is SGHDN, CDR2 FVKESK. The V end was cut by 4 bases, the J end by 3 bases, with 7 bases between. This chain's CDR3 is CASSRSFYEQYF. For the CDR3, the DNA is TGTGCCAGCAGCCGCAGTTTCTACGAGCAGTACTTC.

The V gene is TRBV10-3, the J gene TRBJ1-1, with D hard to call. The germline V gene encodes CDR1 ENHRY and CDR2 SYGVKD. V was pared by 0 bases and J by 3 bases, with 11 bases between. The CDR3 spans 15 residues. The chain's CDR3 is CAISESTNLDTEAFF. The CDR3 region has the DNA TGTGCCATCAGTGAGTCGACCAATTTAGACACTGAAGCTTTCTTT.

There are many counts of this clonotype. The genes are TRBV12-3 or TRBV12-4 and TRBJ1-1; D may be TRBD1 (5 bases). The CDR3 totals 15 residues. V was cut by 6 bases and J by 5 bases, with 19 bases left in between. The CDR3, as DNA: TGTGCCAGCAGCCTGCAGCGTTCAGGGTTGACTGAAGCTTTCTTT. Encoded protein: CASSLQRSGLTEAFF.

The chain joins TRBV12-3 or TRBV12-4 to TRBJ2-3; 7 bases map to TRBD1. With V trimmed by 5 bases and J by 6 bases, 2 bases remained unmatched. The CDR3 runs to 12 residues. Written as DNA, the CDR3 is TGTGCCAGCAGTCCCAGGGGGGATACGCAGTATTTT. As protein: CASSPRGDTQYF.